These 14 T cell receptor beta chains originate from one sample sequenced in a study of T-cell reconstitution after alpha-beta-depleted transplantation in children. Preparation of the TCRbeta library involved a method that used unique molecular identifiers. MiXCR, run by TCRdb on the PCR reads, gives a single entry per CDR3 protein. In the table there are hundreds of thousands of distinct CDR3 sequences, 10% to 15% of which are singletons. Material: PBMCs, mostly from graft donor cells, obtained 360 days after TCRalphabeta/CD19-depleted stem cell transplant. The receptors originated from a male patient younger than 18 who had a stem cell transplant for acute myeloid leukemia, so the T cells may come from the graft donor.

V and J are TRBV13 and TRBJ2-6; TRBD2 matches 13 bases. The CDR3 loop spans 20 amino acids. Unmatched junction bases numbered 11, after V lost 5 bases and J lost 1 base. The germline gives CDR1 PRHDT, CDR2 FYEKMQ (reference sequence). CDR3 loop: CASSPLGLAGEGSGANVLTF. In nucleotides, the CDR3 is TGTGCCAGCAGCCCCCTCGGACTAGCGGGAGAAGGGTCTGGGGCCAACGTCCTGACTTTC.

This clonotype was picked up a small number of times. This chain connects TRBV7-2 to TRBJ2-7, with 8 bases identical to TRBD2. The V and J ends lost 4 bases and 3 bases, in that order; junction bases with no gene match: 5. This CDR3 is 14 amino acids long. The germline V gene encodes CDR1 SGHTA and CDR2 FQGNSA. CDR3 loop: CASSSAGTSYEQYF. CDR3 DNA sequence: TGTGCCAGCAGCTCTGCCGGGACTAGCTACGAGCAGTACTTC.

V gene TRBV20-1 combines with J gene TRBJ2-7; no clear D. Germline CDR1 and CDR2: DFQATT and SNEGSKA (reference sequence). The CDR3 is 14 residues long. Trimming removed 1 base at V and 3 bases at J, with 13 bases between. In nucleotides, the CDR3 is TGCAGTGCTAGAGTCGCGGTTTCGTACTACGAGCAGTACTTC. Translating it yields CSARVAVSYYEQYF.

This clonotype turned up a few times. The J gene is TRBJ2-7, the V gene TRBV20-1; 11 nucleotides agree with TRBD2. With V trimmed by 5 bases and J by 2 bases, 5 bases remained unmatched. Germline V CDR1 and CDR2: DFQATT, SNEGSKA (reference sequence). The CDR3 is 14 amino acids. CDR3 coding DNA: TGCAGTGCTCAACTAGCGGGAGTGACCTACGAGCAGTACTTC. Translated, it gives CSAQLAGVTYEQYF.

This clonotype was seen repeatedly, ten times or more. This sequence joins TRBV28 and TRBJ2-7, with 11 positions matching TRBD1. This CDR3 comprises 15 residues. Germline trimming cut 6 bases from V and 2 bases from J; bases unmatched to any gene: 6. The germline gives CDR1 MDHEN, CDR2 SYDVKM. CDR3 nucleotide sequence: TGTGCCAGCAGAGAACCGGGACAGGGGGCCTACGAGCAGTACTTC. It yields the protein CASREPGQGAYEQYF.

This clonotype was found a few times. The chain joins TRBV27 to TRBJ1-5, with unresolved D. Trimming removed 6 bases at V and 0 bases at J, with 12 bases between. Germline CDR1 reads MNHEY; CDR2 reads SMNVEV (reference sequence). The CDR3 runs to 15 residues. Here the CDR3 reads CASSENRISNQPQHF. Written as DNA, the CDR3 is TGTGCCAGCAGCGAAAACAGAATTAGCAATCAGCCCCAGCATTTT.

This clonotype was picked up a small number of times. The chain links TRBV6-2 or TRBV6-3 to TRBJ2-5, with 8 positions matching TRBD1. Germline V gene data show CDR1 as MNHEY and CDR2 as SVGEGT. The V segment lost 9 bases and the J segment 4 bases; nucleotides outside the gene matches: 4. The CDR3 contains 12 residues. The CDR3 loop is CASTRGRETQYF. DNA for the CDR3: TGTGCCAGTACCAGGGGGCGAGAGACCCAGTACTTC.

The rearrangement links TRBV7-6 to TRBJ2-4; D may be TRBD1 (6 bases). Germline lookup yields CDR1 SGHVS and CDR2 FNYEAQ. CDR3 length: 17 amino acids. V was pared by 4 bases and J by 7 bases, with 23 bases between. CDR3 loop: CASSSTGRFEAGNIQYF. Written as DNA, the CDR3 is TGTGCCAGCAGCTCGACAGGAAGGTTCGAGGCTGGGAACATTCAGTACTTC.

This clonotype appeared many times. The chain links TRBV24-1 to TRBJ2-1; a weak D match, TRBD2 (5 bases). This CDR3 is built from 17 residues. The ends were cut back, 9 bases at V and 0 bases at J, with 20 bases in the middle. In germline, CDR1 is KGHDR, CDR2 SFDVKD. CDR3 loop: CATYGDPFTSSYNEQFF. CDR3 nucleotide sequence: TGTGCCACCTATGGAGACCCCTTCACTAGCTCCTACAATGAGCAGTTCTTC.

This clonotype was seen only a few times. The chain joins TRBV28 to TRBJ2-5, with TRBD2 matching over 9 bases. V dropped 6 bases and J dropped 2; count of bases not matched to a gene: 1. The length of the CDR3 is 13 residues. Germline CDR1 reads MDHEN; CDR2 reads SYDVKM. The CDR3 DNA reads TGTGCCAGCAGCGGACTAGCGCAAGAGACCCAGTACTTC. Translating gives CASSGLAQETQYF. The whole variable domain, filled in from reference TRBV28 and TRBJ2-5, reads DVKVTQSSRYLVKRTGEKVFLECVQDMDHENMFWYRQDPGLGLRLIYFSYDVKMKEKGDIPEGYSVSREKKERFSLILESASTNQTSMYLCASSGLAQETQYFGPGTRLLVL.

The table lists this clonotype with many counts. The chain joins TRBV12-3 or TRBV12-4 to TRBJ1-2; D is possibly TRBD1 (5 bases). This CDR3 is 14 amino acids long. Trimming took off 1 base at V and 4 bases at J, with 10 bases between the two ends. The CDR3 sequence is CASSLGTYSYGYTF. CDR3 DNA: TGTGCCAGCAGTTTAGGGACATACTCCTATGGCTACACCTTC.

This clonotype was recorded at least ten times. V usage is TRBV5-6 and J usage is TRBJ2-1, with unresolved D. Per the germline V gene, CDR1 is SGHDT and CDR2 is YYEEEE. The germline V and J ends were trimmed by 4 bases and 7 bases, with 21 bases remaining between them. This CDR3 has 16 amino acids. The CDR3 sequence: CASSHPGPNIQNEQFF. The CDR3 region has the DNA TGTGCCAGCAGCCACCCGGGCCCCAACATCCAAAATGAGCAGTTCTTC.

This clonotype was counted many times. CDR3 DNA: TGCAGCGTTGAACCGGGAGGAACATCCCCCTACGAGCAGTACTTC. The encoded protein is CSVEPGGTSPYEQYF. The rearrangement uses TRBV29-1 and TRBJ2-7, with 7 bases that match TRBD2. Looked up from germline, CDR1 is SQVTM and CDR2 is ANQGSEA. This CDR3 is 15 amino acids long. The trim removed 2 bases at V and 2 bases at J, leaving 9 bases unmatched.

This clonotype was seen more than once but under ten times. The rearrangement links TRBV28 to TRBJ2-7; D is possibly TRBD2 (6 bases). CDR1 is MDHEN, CDR2 SYDVKM, per germline. Trimming removed 6 bases at V and 4 bases at J, with 22 bases between. CDR3 length: 16 residues. The CDR3 reads CASSEGTLGGHYEQYF. CDR3 bases: TGTGCCAGCAGCGAAGGGACTCTAGGCGGTCATTACGAGCAGTACTTC.